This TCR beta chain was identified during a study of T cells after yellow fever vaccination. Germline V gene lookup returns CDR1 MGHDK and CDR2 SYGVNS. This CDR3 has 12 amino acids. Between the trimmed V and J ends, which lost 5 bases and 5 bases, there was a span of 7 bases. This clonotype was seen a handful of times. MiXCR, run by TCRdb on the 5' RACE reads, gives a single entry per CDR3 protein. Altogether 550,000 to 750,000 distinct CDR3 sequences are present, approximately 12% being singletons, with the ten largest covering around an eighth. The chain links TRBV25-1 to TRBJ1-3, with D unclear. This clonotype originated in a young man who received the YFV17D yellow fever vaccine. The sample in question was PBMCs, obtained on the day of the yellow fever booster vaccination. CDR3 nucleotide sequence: TGTGCCAGCAGTTTCACGAGAAACACCATATATTTT. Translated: CASSFTRNTIYF.